This entry is about one T cell receptor beta chain. The sample originates from a study of blood T cell repertoires in COVID-19. Turning to the study itself: T cells, B-cell-depleted T cells, or PBMCs provided the cDNA or gDNA that served as material.

CDR3 length: 14 residues. Per the germline V gene, CDR1 is MNHEY and CDR2 is SVGAGI. V was clipped by 10 bases and J by 2 bases, with 15 bases between them. Repertoires were generated with immunoSEQ multiplex PCR, while TCRdb's copy carries only in-frame clones and drops some. Of approximately 270,000 clones in the sample, 80% to 90% are singletons; the top ten hold 4.1%. Sequencing was carried out using PBMCs or T cells enriched from blood (not recorded which). This sequence originates from a woman between 25 and 40 years old with acute COVID-19. This chain links TRBV6-5 with TRBJ1-5; D possibly corresponds to TRBD1 (6 bases). The CDR3 DNA reads TGTGCCACCAGGGGAGGGAGCGGCAATCAGCCCCAGCATTTT. Its protein is CATRGGSGNQPQHF.